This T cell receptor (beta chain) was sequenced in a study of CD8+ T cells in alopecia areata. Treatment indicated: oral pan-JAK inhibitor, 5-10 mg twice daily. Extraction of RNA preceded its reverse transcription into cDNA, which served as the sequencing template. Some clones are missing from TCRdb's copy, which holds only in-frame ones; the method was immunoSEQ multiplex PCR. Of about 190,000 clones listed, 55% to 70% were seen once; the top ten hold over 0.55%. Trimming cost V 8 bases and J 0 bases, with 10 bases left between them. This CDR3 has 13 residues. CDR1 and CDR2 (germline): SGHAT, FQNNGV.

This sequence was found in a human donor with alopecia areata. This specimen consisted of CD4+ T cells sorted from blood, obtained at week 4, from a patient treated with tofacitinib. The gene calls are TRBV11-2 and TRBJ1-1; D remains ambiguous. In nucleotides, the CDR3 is TGTGCCAGCCGTGAATTATTGAACACTGAAGCTTTCTTT. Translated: CASRELLNTEAFF.